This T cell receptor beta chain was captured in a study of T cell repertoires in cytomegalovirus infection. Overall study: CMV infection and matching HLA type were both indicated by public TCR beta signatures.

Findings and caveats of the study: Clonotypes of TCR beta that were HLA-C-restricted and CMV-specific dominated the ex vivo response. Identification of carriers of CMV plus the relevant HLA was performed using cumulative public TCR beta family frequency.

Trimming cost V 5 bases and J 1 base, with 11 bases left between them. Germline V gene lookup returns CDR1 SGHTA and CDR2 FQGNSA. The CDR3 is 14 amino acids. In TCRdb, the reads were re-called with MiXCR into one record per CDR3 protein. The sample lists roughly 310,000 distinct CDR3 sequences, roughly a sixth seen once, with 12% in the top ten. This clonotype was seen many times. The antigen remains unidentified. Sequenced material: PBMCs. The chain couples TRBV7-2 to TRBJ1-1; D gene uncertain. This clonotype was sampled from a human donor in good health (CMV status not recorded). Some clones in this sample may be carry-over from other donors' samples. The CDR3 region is CASSLRTRNTEAFF. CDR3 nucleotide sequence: TGTGCCAGCAGCCTGCGGACGAGGAACACTGAAGCTTTCTTT.